These 13 T cell receptor beta chains were sequenced from one sample in a study of vaccination effects on CD4 cells after COVID-19. Prior to sequencing, the ViraFEST assay stimulated PBMC with viral peptide pools, which expanded the antigen-specific CD4+ T cells. CD4+ T cells were isolated after less than 12 days of culture. Two-dose BNT162b2 or mRNA-1273 vaccination was given to participants. What these receptors recognize is not known. Here immunoSEQ multiplex PCR was the method, and the copy in TCRdb shows in-frame clones only, minus some. Here the sample spans approximately 70,000 clones, about 80% being singletons. The sequencing here drew on CD4+ T cells from PBMCs cultured with HCoV-OC43 spike peptides, taken after COVID-19 vaccination. The subset denotes: HCoV-OC43 spike overlapping peptide pool stimulation. The receptors were gathered from a human donor who received a COVID-19 vaccine.

The table lists this clone with a few counts. V and J are TRBV5-4 and TRBJ1-1; D gene uncertain. This CDR3 spans 13 amino acids. The V end was cut by 4 bases, the J end by 1 base, with 8 bases between. The germline V gene has CDR1 SGHNT and CDR2 YYREEE (reference sequence). This chain's CDR3 is CASSVTENTEAFF. DNA for the CDR3: TGTGCCAGCAGCGTAACAGAGAACACTGAAGCTTTCTTT.

The rearrangement joins TRBV5-4 to TRBJ2-3, with TRBD2 matching 7 bases. CDR3 length: 15 amino acids. J gave up 2 bases and V 6 bases, and 9 bases lay outside the gene matches. Germline V CDR1 and CDR2: SGHNT, YYREEE (reference sequence). CDR3 loop: CASTPASGTTDTQYF. The DNA of the CDR3 is TGTGCCAGCACCCCGGCTAGCGGAACCACAGATACGCAGTATTTT.

This clone has just one count. The chain employs TRBV28 and TRBJ1-6; TRBD1 matches 10 bases. Germline CDR1 and CDR2: MDHEN and SYDVKM. This CDR3 has 15 residues. Germline trimming cut 6 bases from V and 6 bases from J; bases unmatched to any gene: 5. CDR3 sequence reads: CASRDGTGANSPLHF. The CDR3 DNA reads TGTGCCAGCAGAGATGGGACAGGGGCTAATTCACCCCTCCACTTT.

This rearrangement joins TRBV29-1 to TRBJ2-1, with 9 bases fitting TRBD1. Germline values: CDR1 SQVTM, CDR2 ANQGSEA. CDR3 size: 14 residues. J was trimmed by 3 bases and V by 3 bases; bases with no gene match: 3. CDR3 in amino acids: CSVERQGDYNEQFF. CDR3 nucleotide sequence: TGCAGCGTTGAGAGACAGGGGGACTACAATGAGCAGTTCTTC.

This chain links TRBV28 with TRBJ1-1, with D hard to call. The germline CDR1 and CDR2 sequences are MDHEN and SYDVKM. The V end lost 2 bases, the J end lost 5 bases, and 15 bases lay between the germline ends. The CDR3 runs to 15 residues. The CDR3 nucleotides are TGTGCCAGCAGTTTACTATCCAGGCCCGGGACTGAAGCTTTCTTT. Translated: CASSLLSRPGTEAFF.

The count of this clone is one. The J gene is TRBJ1-2, the V gene TRBV4-3; 7 bases fit TRBD1. V lost 1 base to trimming and J lost 4 bases; unmatched junction nucleotides: 3. CDR1 is LGHNA, CDR2 YSLEER, per germline. The CDR3 loop spans 14 amino acids. The CDR3 loop reads CASSQAGQTYGYTF. For the CDR3, the DNA is TGCGCCAGCAGCCAAGCGGGACAGACCTATGGCTACACCTTC.

The rearrangement joins TRBV19 to TRBJ1-1, with 11 bases that match TRBD1. Per germline, CDR1 LNHDA and CDR2 SQIVND (reference sequence). The CDR3 is 17 residues long. Trimming cost V 5 bases and J 0 bases; bases outside gene matches: 8. The CDR3 DNA reads as TGTGCCAGTAGTCGTTGGACAGGGGGCTTGATGAACACTGAAGCTTTCTTT. Amino acid sequence: CASSRWTGGLMNTEAFF.

The chain combines TRBV4-2 with TRBJ2-3; 7 bases line up with TRBD2. The V segment lost 4 bases and the J segment 2 bases; nucleotides outside the gene matches: 18. Per the germline V gene, CDR1 is LGHNA and CDR2 is YNFKEQ. There are 19 residues in the CDR3. CDR3 in amino acids: CASSLTNSGVAGPTDTQYF. CDR3 nucleotides: TGTGCCAGCAGCCTGACAAACTCCGGGGTAGCGGGCCCCACAGATACGCAGTATTTT.

The rearrangement links TRBV6-5 to TRBJ2-1; 9 bases map to TRBD2. V shed 0 bases and J 14 bases; nucleotides not matched to a gene: 11. The CDR3 has 15 amino acids. Germline CDR1 is MNHEY and CDR2 is SVGAGI. In nucleotides, the CDR3 is TGTGCCAGCAGTTACTCGAATGAAGGCGGGGGGGCGAAGTTCTTC. Translation: CASSYSNEGGGAKFF.

V gene TRBV15 combines with J gene TRBJ2-5; 10 bases line up with TRBD2. Germline V lookup: CDR1 LNHNV, CDR2 YYDKDF (reference sequence). V shed 1 base, J shed 5 bases, and the junction held 4 bases outside the gene matches. The CDR3 has 15 amino acids. CDR3 sequence reads: CATSRVLAGVETQYF. As DNA, the CDR3 is TGTGCCACCAGCAGAGTCCTAGCGGGGGTTGAGACCCAGTACTTC.

The V call is TRBV5-1, the J call TRBJ1-2; D perhaps matches TRBD1 (5 bases). The germline V gene encodes CDR1 SGHRS and CDR2 YFSETQ. The ends were cut back, 4 bases at V and 4 bases at J, with 11 bases in the middle. The CDR3 is 13 amino acids. CDR3 nucleotide sequence: TGCGCCAGCAGCGTAGGGGCGAGCTATGGCTACACCTTC. Translated: CASSVGASYGYTF.

This clone was seen a few times. The V and J genes are TRBV19 and TRBJ1-4; TRBD1 matches 9 bases. After removal of 9 bases from V and 8 bases from J, the junction contained 10 bases not matched to a gene. This CDR3 region has 14 residues. Germline CDR1 and CDR2: LNHDA and SQIVND (reference sequence). This chain's CDR3 is CASNQQGAWEKLFF. The CDR3 DNA is TGTGCCAGCAACCAACAGGGGGCTTGGGAAAAACTGTTTTTT.

The V and J genes are TRBV5-1 and TRBJ1-4; D unresolved. CDR1 is SGHRS, CDR2 YFSETQ, per germline. The CDR3 length is 14 residues. V lost 3 bases and J lost 6, with 12 bases in between. The CDR3 DNA reads TGCGCCAGCAGCTATGGTAAGGTGGATGAAAAACTGTTTTTT. This translates into CASSYGKVDEKLFF.